This T cell receptor beta chain came from a study of vaccination effects on CD4 cells after COVID-19. Viral peptide pool expansion of antigen-specific CD4+ T cells preceded sequencing in the ViraFEST assay. The culture ran for under eleven days, and then CD4+ T cells were isolated. It was between March and December 2020 that the person had a SARS-CoV-2 infection confirmed by PCR. Days 3 and 7 were when half the medium was replaced with IL-2 medium. This clone was detected only once. Its antigen is still unknown. Repertoires were generated with immunoSEQ multiplex PCR, while TCRdb's copy carries only in-frame clones and drops some. The sample lists about 27,000 clones; under 75% were seen once. The sequences come from CD4+ T cells from PBMCs cultured with SARS-CoV-2 spike peptides, collected before COVID-19 vaccination. This receptor was taken from a human donor who had a prior SARS-CoV-2 infection.

CDR3 sequence (DNA): TGTGCCATCAGTGTGTCAGGGTATATCACAGATACGCAGTATTTT. It encodes CAISVSGYITDTQYF. The chain recombines TRBV10-3 with TRBJ2-3, with D possibly matching TRBD1 (5 bases). Germline values: CDR1 ENHRY, CDR2 SYGVKD. The CDR3 runs 15 residues. V was shortened by 4 bases and J by 2 bases, with 13 bases between the two germline ends.